These 15 T cell receptor beta chains were all obtained from the same sample, sequenced in a study of CD8 T cells in Susac syndrome. cDNA came from roughly 0.53 to 1 ug RNA primed by random hexamers. One entry per CDR3 protein, called by TCRdb with MiXCR from the immunoSEQ multiplex PCR reads. The data hold around 150,000 distinct CDR3 sequences, with roughly 94% observed a single time. Material: CD8+ T cells from PBMCs. Receptors originate from a human donor with Susac syndrome.

V gene TRBV19 combines with J gene TRBJ2-7, with no clear D. This CDR3 has 12 residues. V lost 3 bases and J 1 base, leaving 4 bases between the germline ends. Germline V lookup: CDR1 LNHDA, CDR2 SQIVND (reference sequence). The DNA of the CDR3 is TGTGCCAGTAGTATGGGGTCCTACGAGCAGTACTTC. The encoded protein is CASSMGSYEQYF.

The rearrangement joins TRBV12-5 to TRBJ2-7; 9 bases are shared with TRBD2. CDR1 and CDR2 (germline): LGHNT, FRNRAP. Trimming took 6 bases from V and 5 from J; bases not matched to a gene: 5. The CDR3 totals 13 residues. CDR3 in amino acids: CASGIAGENEQYF. In nucleotides, the CDR3 is TGTGCTAGTGGAATAGCGGGAGAGAACGAGCAGTACTTC. The variable domain in full, with the rest retrieved from reference TRBV12-5 and TRBJ2-7, is DARVTQTPRHKVTEMGQEVTMRCQPILGHNTVFWYRQTMMQGLELLAYFRNRAPLDDSGMPKDRFSAEMPDATLATLKIQPSEPRDSAVYFCASGIAGENEQYFGPGTRLTVT.

This chain links TRBV28 with TRBJ1-1; D gene uncertain. The CDR3 length is 11 residues. Trimming pared 2 bases from V and 11 bases from J, leaving 9 bases between. From germline, CDR1 is MDHEN and CDR2 SYDVKM. In DNA, the CDR3 is TGTGCCAGCAGTTTAGTCGGGGTGGCTTTCTTT. Protein: CASSLVGVAFF.

The rearrangement uses TRBV4-1 and TRBJ2-5; D may be TRBD1 or TRBD2 (5 bases each). V was trimmed by 1 base and J by 1 base, leaving 10 bases between them. CDR1 MGHRA and CDR2 YSYEKL come from the germline V gene. The CDR3 runs to 15 residues. The CDR3 bases are TGCGCCAGCAGCCAAGTTGAGGGGCCCCAAGAGACCCAGTACTTC. Its translation is CASSQVEGPQETQYF.

This clonotype has just one count. The chain couples TRBV6-2 or TRBV6-3 to TRBJ2-1, with 8 bases matching TRBD2. There are 16 residues in the CDR3. Trimming removed 1 base from V and 9 bases from J; junction bases left unmatched: 11. The germline CDR1 and CDR2 sequences are MNHEY and SVGEGT. The CDR3 nucleotides are TGTGCCAGCAGTTACTTAACTAGCGGAGCGGTGCCTGAGCAGTTCTTC. Translating it yields CASSYLTSGAVPEQFF.

The genes are TRBV4-1 and TRBJ2-1, with no clear D. Trimming shortened V by 0 bases and J by 9 bases, and 18 bases separated the two germline ends. Germline CDR1 and CDR2: MGHRA and YSYEKL. This CDR3 is built from 16 residues. In nucleotides, the CDR3 is TGCGCCAGCAGCCAAGAGAGCCCGGATCCGGGTGGTGAGCAGTTCTTC. Its protein is CASSQESPDPGGEQFF.

The CDR3 loop is CASSTQGFDGHYEQYF. CDR3 DNA sequence: TGTGCCAGCAGCACCCAGGGGTTTGACGGCCACTACGAGCAGTACTTC. The chain employs TRBV21-1 and TRBJ2-7; the table's TRBD1 call for D was not verified on the DNA. TRBV21-1 corresponds to a pseudogene. The length of the CDR3 is 16 residues.

The rearrangement links TRBV29-1 to TRBJ2-1; the D gene is possibly TRBD1 (5 bases). Between the trimmed V and J ends, which lost 0 bases and 3 bases, there was a span of 18 bases. The CDR3 is 17 residues long. Germline-derived CDR1 and CDR2 are SQVTM and ANQGSEA. The CDR3 spells CSVEDPYDVGVYNEQFF. The CDR3 nucleotides read TGCAGCGTTGAAGATCCTTACGACGTAGGGGTCTACAATGAGCAGTTCTTC.

The V gene is TRBV7-8, the J gene TRBJ2-7; D uncertain. Germline V gene lookup returns CDR1 SGHVS and CDR2 FQNEAQ. The CDR3 totals 16 residues. V was cut by 5 bases and J by 2 bases, with 19 bases left in between. The CDR3 DNA follows: TGTGCCAGCAGCGACCCCGCGGCAGAAATCCCCTACGAGCAGTACTTC. It codes for CASSDPAAEIPYEQYF.

This clonotype has a single count. The gene calls are TRBV14 and TRBJ2-1; weak D call: TRBD2 (6 bases). CDR1 SGHDN and CDR2 FVKESK come from the germline V gene. The CDR3 spans 12 residues. V was shortened by 6 bases and J by 5 bases, with 8 bases between the two germline ends. The DNA for the CDR3 is TGTGCCAGCAGGGCGGGGAACAATGAGCAGTTCTTC. Its protein product is CASRAGNNEQFF.

The genes are TRBV30 and TRBJ2-5; D may be TRBD2 (6 bases). V was trimmed by 4 bases and J by 5 bases, leaving 17 bases between them. The CDR3 totals 14 residues. Germline CDR1 GTSNPN, CDR2 SVGIG (reference sequence). CDR3 region: CAWTQRLEGETQYF. CDR3 coding DNA: TGTGCCTGGACCCAAAGACTAGAGGGTGAGACCCAGTACTTC.

This chain links TRBV7-9 with TRBJ2-3, with 11 bases lining up with TRBD2. CDR1 is SEHNR and CDR2 is FQNEAQ in the germline V gene (reference sequence). With 1 base clipped from V and 3 bases from J, the junction kept 3 bases outside the gene matches. The CDR3 spans 16 residues. CDR3 in DNA: TGTGCCAGCAGCTTAGGGGGACTAGCGGAAACAGATACGCAGTATTTT. It is translated as CASSLGGLAETDTQYF.

The chain has TRBV6-6 and TRBJ2-7; D is ambiguous. CDR3 length equals 14 residues. The V gene lost 2 bases and the J gene lost 4 bases, with 12 bases spanning the gap. Germline V lookup: CDR1 MNHNY, CDR2 SVGAGI (reference sequence). The CDR3 DNA reads as TGTGCCAGCAGTTACCTGGGAATGGGGTACGAGCAGTACTTC. As protein: CASSYLGMGYEQYF.

This chain links TRBV2 with TRBJ2-1, with D perhaps TRBD2 (5 bases). Per the germline V gene, CDR1 is SNHLY and CDR2 is FYNNEI. Trimming removed 8 bases from V and 15 bases from J, with 17 bases in between. The CDR3 totals 11 residues. CDR3 residues: CASGAGIWSFF. CDR3 nucleotides: TGTGCCAGCGGAGCCGGGATTTGGTCGTTCTTC. The entire variable domain, with the rest obtained from reference TRBV2 and TRBJ2-1, is as follows: EPEVTQTPSHQVTQMGQEVILRCVPISNHLYFYWYRQILGQKVEFLVSFYNNEISEKSEIFDDQFSVERPDGSNFTLKIRSTKLEDSAMYFCASGAGIWSFFGPGTRLTVL.

The chain couples TRBV27 to TRBJ2-1; 10 nucleotides match TRBD2. The CDR3 loop spans 15 amino acids. From germline, CDR1 is MNHEY and CDR2 SMNVEV (reference sequence). V was clipped by 2 bases and J by 7 bases; unmatched bases: 5. This CDR3 is CASSLLAGDPNEQFF. CDR3 in DNA: TGTGCCAGCAGTTTACTAGCGGGAGATCCAAATGAGCAGTTCTTC.